A selection of T cell receptor beta chains follows, all from one sample in a study of OX40 agonist ivuxolimab in advanced cancers. Using immunoSEQ multiplex PCR, the repertoire was profiled, and TCRdb retains in-frame clones only, with some absent. The sample has tens of thousands of clones; roughly 80% are singletons. The input for sequencing was CD4+ or CD8+ T cells sorted from blood, taken in a trial of the OX40 agonist ivuxolimab. The receptors were gathered from an adult with an advanced solid tumor such as melanoma, head and neck, liver or kidney cancer. Both conserved end residues are part of each CDR3. A D gene is named only where the DNA matches it firmly. Size tells how often a clone was seen (once, few, many) or the class of an expanded clone, and some rows leave it out.

TRBJ2-2 | - | TRBV6-5 | - | TGTGCCAGCAGTCCCCTGGGGGGCCGGGAGCTGTTTTTT | CASSPLGGRELFF
TRBJ2-7 | - | TRBV28 | TRBD1 | TGTGCCAGCAGTTCCTTCGGGACAGCCTCCTACGAGCAGTACTTC | CASSSFGTASYEQYF
TRBJ2-1 | - | TRBV6-5 | TRBD2 | TGTACCAGCAGCAAGGGACTATCGGTCCCGTTCTTC | CTSSKGLSVPFF
TRBJ1-2 | - | TRBV11-2 | - | TGTGCCAGCAGCTTAGGCCACAGGGAAAACTATGGCTACACCTTC | CASSLGHRENYGYTF
TRBJ1-6 | - | TRBV18 | - | TGTGCCAGCTCACCCGGACGCGAAGTGGCTCTGTCCCTCCACTTT | CASSPGREVALSLHF
TRBJ1-4 | - | TRBV9 | - | TGTGCCAGCAGCGTAGCGATGGGGCTGGGTGAAAAACTGTTTTTT | CASSVAMGLGEKLFF
TRBJ2-5 | - | TRBV19 | - | TGTGCCAGTAGTATACAAGAGACCCAGTACTTC | CASSIQETQYF
TRBJ2-1 | - | TRBV29-1 | TRBD1 | TGCAGCTTCCGACAGGGGTTCAGCAACAGGAATGAGCAGTTCTTC | CSFRQGFSNRNEQFF
TRBJ2-1 | - | TRBV10-1 | TRBD2 | TGCGCCAGCAGTGAACCGGGACTAGCGTCGGTGCAGTTCTTC | CASSEPGLASVQFF
TRBJ1-5 | once | TRBV28 | - | TGTGCCAGCAGTTATCCCGCGGGGGTTCGGCCCCAGCATTTT | CASSYPAGVRPQHF
TRBJ1-1 | - | TRBV6-1 | TRBD1 | TGTGCCAGCCATAGGGGGACAGGGCTGAACACTGAAGCTTTCTTT | CASHRGTGLNTEAFF
TRBJ2-7 | - | TRBV18 | - | TGTGCCAGCTCACCTAGTGGACCGCTGAAGGTGCAGTACTTC | CASSPSGPLKVQYF
TRBJ1-6 | - | TRBV7-9 | - | TGTGCCAGCAGCTTAGGCGCGGAGCCCCCCCTCCACTTT | CASSLGAEPPLHF
TRBJ1-2 | - | TRBV5-4 | TRBD1 | TGTGCCAGCAGCTTGGCTGGGACAGGGCTCCACTATGGCTACACCTTC | CASSLAGTGLHYGYTF
TRBJ2-7 | - | TRBV25-1 | - | TGTGCCAGCAGTGCCAGGGACGGGCTATTATACGAGCAGTACTTC | CASSARDGLLYEQYF
TRBJ1-1 | - | TRBV6-5 | - | TGTGCCAGCAGTTACTATGATGAAGCTTTCTTT | CASSYYDEAFF
TRBJ2-1 | - | TRBV4-1 | - | TGCGCCAGCAGCCAAGCTGAGGACCCACAGTTCTTC | CASSQAEDPQFF
TRBJ2-1 | few | TRBV5-1 | TRBD2 | TGCGCCAGCAGCGCTACCCCGGGACTAGCGGGGGGAGGGCAGTTCTTC | CASSATPGLAGGGQFF
TRBJ1-4 | once | TRBV12-5 | TRBD1 | TGTGCTAGTGGTTCCGTCCAGGGGGCTCAGGAAAAACTGTTTTTT | CASGSVQGAQEKLFF
TRBJ1-2 | few | TRBV7-8 | - | TGTGCCAGCAGCTTAGCCCAGGGAGGCTATGGCTACACCTTC | CASSLAQGGYGYTF
TRBJ2-4 | - | TRBV5-1 | - | TGCGCCAGCAGCTTGGACCAGAAAAACATTCAGTACTTC | CASSLDQKNIQYF
TRBJ2-7 | - | TRBV30 | - | TGTGCCTGGGACCCCGGGACTTCCACCTACGAGCAGTACTTC | CAWDPGTSTYEQYF
TRBJ2-7 | - | TRBV28 | TRBD1 | TGTGCCAGCATAGGAATGGGACAGGGGGCCTACGAGCAGTACTTC | CASIGMGQGAYEQYF
TRBJ1-6 | few | TRBV19 | - | TGTGCCAGTAGTACCCTGAATTCACCCCTCCACTTT | CASSTLNSPLHF
TRBJ2-3 | - | TRBV11-3 | - | TGTGCCAGCAGCTCCCAGACAGATACGCAGTATTTT | CASSSQTDTQYF
TRBJ2-2 | - | TRBV5-1 | TRBD1 | TGCGCCAGCAGCTTGGGGCAGGGGGACACCGGGGAGCTGTTTTTT | CASSLGQGDTGELFF
TRBJ1-1 | once | TRBV5-8 | - | TGTGCCAGCAGCCGAGGGATTCCGAACACTGAAGCTTTCTTT | CASSRGIPNTEAFF
TRBJ1-5 | - | TRBV19 | TRBD1 | TGTGCCAGTAGTATAGGAGGGGGCGCGGGCAATCAGCCCCAGCATTTT | CASSIGGGAGNQPQHF
TRBJ2-3 | - | TRBV6-5 | - | TGTGCCAGCAGAGAGGACAGATTGGGCACAGATACGCAGTATTTT | CASREDRLGTDTQYF
TRBJ2-7 | - | TRBV7-9 | TRBD2 | TGTGCCAGCAGCCAAGGGGGACTAGTGGTCTACGAGCAGTACTTC | CASSQGGLVVYEQYF
TRBJ1-4 | - | TRBV19 | - | TGTGCCAGTAAGCCCCATGGCGCGGGGGAGGAAAAACTGTTTTTT | CASKPHGAGEEKLFF
TRBJ1-1 | - | TRBV6-6 | TRBD1 | TGTGCCAGCAAAACGCAGGGGGCGCCAGCTTTCTTT | CASKTQGAPAFF
TRBJ1-5 | - | TRBV6-5 | - | TGTGCCAGCAGAGAAGGCCAGCCCCAGCATTTT | CASREGQPQHF
TRBJ2-3 | - | TRBV6-5 | TRBD2 | TGTGCCAGCAGTTACTCCCTAGCGGGAGGTTCCTATACGCAGTATTTT | CASSYSLAGGSYTQYF
TRBJ1-2 | once | TRBV9 | - | TGTGCCAGCTCGCTTCGGGCAGGAGGTTATGGCTACACCTTC | CASSLRAGGYGYTF
TRBJ2-5 | - | TRBV5-4 | - | TGTGCCAGCAGCCAGGGACAACTCCAAGAGACCCAGTACTTC | CASSQGQLQETQYF
TRBJ1-1 | - | TRBV7-9 | - | TGTGCCAGCAGCTTATTAGGTAGGGACACTGAAGCTTTCTTT | CASSLLGRDTEAFF
TRBJ1-1 | - | TRBV10-2 | TRBD1 | TGCGCCAGCAGTCCGACAGGGGCATCCACTGAAGCTTTCTTT | CASSPTGASTEAFF
TRBJ1-4 | once | TRBV19 | - | TGTGCCAGTAGTACGGGGTTATCTAATGAAAAACTGTTTTTT | CASSTGLSNEKLFF
TRBJ1-2 | once | TRBV5-1 | - | TGCGCCAGCAGCTTGGGCAGTACTAACTATGGCTACACCTTC | CASSLGSTNYGYTF
TRBJ2-3 | - | TRBV9 | TRBD2 | TGTGCCAGCAGCGTAATCAGCGGGAACACAGATACGCAGTATTTT | CASSVISGNTDTQYF